In its sample, the clone carrying this TCR beta chain was seen a few times. Authors' analysis steps: For nucleated cells, counts were estimated from reference gene primer amplification. Sequencing was performed with immunoSEQ multiplex PCR; in TCRdb, only in-frame clones are kept and a portion is missing. That table gives V, J and clone size, and the DNA gave D and trimming. The sample has around 99,000 clones, 90% to 95% seen once. The sample originates from a study of blood T cell repertoires in COVID-19. Study-wide context: Acute and convalescent COVID-19 specimens originated in the United States, Italy and Spain.

CDR1 SGDLS and CDR2 YYNGEE come from the germline V gene. The CDR3 spans 14 residues. The junction had 0 bases not matched to a gene; V was cut back by 0 bases and J by 1 base. This sequence was found in a woman under 40 with acute or convalescent COVID-19. What was sequenced was peripheral blood. V and J are TRBV9 and TRBJ1-1; 7 bases align to TRBD1. This CDR3 reads CASSVGQGNTEAFF. DNA for the CDR3: TGTGCCAGCAGCGTAGGACAGGGGAACACTGAAGCTTTCTTT.